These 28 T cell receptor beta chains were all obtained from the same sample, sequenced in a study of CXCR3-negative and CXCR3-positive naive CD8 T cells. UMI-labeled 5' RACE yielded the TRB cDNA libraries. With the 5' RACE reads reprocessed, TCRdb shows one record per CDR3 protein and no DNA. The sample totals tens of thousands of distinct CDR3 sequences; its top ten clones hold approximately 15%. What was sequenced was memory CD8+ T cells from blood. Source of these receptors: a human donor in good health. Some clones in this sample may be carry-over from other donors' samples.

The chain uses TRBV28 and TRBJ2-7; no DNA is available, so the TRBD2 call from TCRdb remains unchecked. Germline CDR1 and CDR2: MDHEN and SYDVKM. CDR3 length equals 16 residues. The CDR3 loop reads CASRGPRTYSSYEQYF. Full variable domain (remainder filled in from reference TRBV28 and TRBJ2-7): DVKVTQSSRYLVKRTGEKVFLECVQDMDHENMFWYRQDPGLGLRLIYFSYDVKMKEKGDIPEGYSVSREKKERFSLILESASTNQTSMYLCASRGPRTYSSYEQYFGPGTRLTVT.

The chain's CDR3 is CASSFNTGELFF. This sequence joins TRBV5-1 and TRBJ2-2. This CDR3 region has 12 residues. The V gene's germline CDR1 is SGHRS and CDR2 YFSETQ.

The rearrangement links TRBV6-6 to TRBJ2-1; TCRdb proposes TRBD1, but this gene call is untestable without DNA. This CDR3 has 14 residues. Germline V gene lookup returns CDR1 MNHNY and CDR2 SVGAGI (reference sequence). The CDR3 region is CASDPQGPYNEQFF.

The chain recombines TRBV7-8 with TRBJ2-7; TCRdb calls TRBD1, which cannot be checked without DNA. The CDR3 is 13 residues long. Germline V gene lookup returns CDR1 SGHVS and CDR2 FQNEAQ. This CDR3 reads CASAGIRSYEQYF.

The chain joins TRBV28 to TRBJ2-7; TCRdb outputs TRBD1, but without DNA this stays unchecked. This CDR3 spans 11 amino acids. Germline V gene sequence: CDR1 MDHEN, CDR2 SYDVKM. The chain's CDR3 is CASSYGGEQYF.

The CDR3 sequence is CSARENPYRSATNEKLFF. The chain couples TRBV20-1 to TRBJ1-4; the D call of TRBD1 rests on TCRdb alone, since no DNA is present to check it. CDR3 length: 18 residues. Looked up from germline, CDR1 is DFQATT and CDR2 is SNEGSKA (reference sequence).

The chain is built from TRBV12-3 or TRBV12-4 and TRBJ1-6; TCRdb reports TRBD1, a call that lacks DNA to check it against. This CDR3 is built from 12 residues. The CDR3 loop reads CATHRGNPPLHF.

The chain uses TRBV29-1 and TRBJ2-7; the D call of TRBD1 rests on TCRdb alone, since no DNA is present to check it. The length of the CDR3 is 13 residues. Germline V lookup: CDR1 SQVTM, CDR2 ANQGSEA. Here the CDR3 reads CSVEGQGPYEQYF.

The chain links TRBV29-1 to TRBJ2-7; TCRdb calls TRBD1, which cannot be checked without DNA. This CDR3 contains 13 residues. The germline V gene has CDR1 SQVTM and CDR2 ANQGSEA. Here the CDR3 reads CSVGSGQGYEQYF.

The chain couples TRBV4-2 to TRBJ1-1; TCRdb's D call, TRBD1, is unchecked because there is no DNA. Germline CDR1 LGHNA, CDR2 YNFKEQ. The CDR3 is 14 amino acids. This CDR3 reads CASSTLTGPTEAFF.

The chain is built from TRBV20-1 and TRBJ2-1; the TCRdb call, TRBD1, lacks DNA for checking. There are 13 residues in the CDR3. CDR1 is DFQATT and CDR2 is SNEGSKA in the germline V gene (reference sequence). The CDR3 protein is CSASVQDYNEQFF.

The CDR3 protein is CASSQGTSGAYEQYF. The V and J genes are TRBV27 and TRBJ2-7; TCRdb's D gene call, TRBD2, goes unchecked for lack of DNA. The CDR3 runs to 15 residues. Germline V gene sequence: CDR1 MNHEY, CDR2 SMNVEV (reference sequence).

CDR3 protein: CASSFLFDGYTF. The chain is built from TRBV28 and TRBJ1-2. Germline CDR1 MDHEN, CDR2 SYDVKM. This CDR3 spans 12 amino acids.

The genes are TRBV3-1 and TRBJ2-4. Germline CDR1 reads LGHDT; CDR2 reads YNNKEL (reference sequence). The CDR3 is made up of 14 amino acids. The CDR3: CASSQEFGENIQYF.

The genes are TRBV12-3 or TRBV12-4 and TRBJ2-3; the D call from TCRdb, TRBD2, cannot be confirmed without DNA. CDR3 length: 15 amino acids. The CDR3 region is CASSFIGRGPDTQYF.

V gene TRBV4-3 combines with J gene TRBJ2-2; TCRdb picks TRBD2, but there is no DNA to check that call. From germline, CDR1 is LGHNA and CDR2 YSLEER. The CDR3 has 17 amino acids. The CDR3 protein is CASSQDRGLAGTGELFF.

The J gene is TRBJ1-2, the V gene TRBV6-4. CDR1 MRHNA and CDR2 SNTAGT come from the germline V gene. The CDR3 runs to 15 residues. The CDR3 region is CASSDSTRDSGGYTF.

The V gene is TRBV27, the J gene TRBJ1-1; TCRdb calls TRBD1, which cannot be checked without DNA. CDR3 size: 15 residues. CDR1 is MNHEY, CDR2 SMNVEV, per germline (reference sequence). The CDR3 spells CASSLWGRVGTEAFF.

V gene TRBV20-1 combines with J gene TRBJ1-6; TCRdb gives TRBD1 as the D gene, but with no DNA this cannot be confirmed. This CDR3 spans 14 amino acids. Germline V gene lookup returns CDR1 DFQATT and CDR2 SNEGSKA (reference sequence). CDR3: CSAAEGVDNSPLHF.

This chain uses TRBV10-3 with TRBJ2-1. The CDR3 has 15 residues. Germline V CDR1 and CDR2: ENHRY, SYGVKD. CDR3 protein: CAISESGVSYNEQFF.

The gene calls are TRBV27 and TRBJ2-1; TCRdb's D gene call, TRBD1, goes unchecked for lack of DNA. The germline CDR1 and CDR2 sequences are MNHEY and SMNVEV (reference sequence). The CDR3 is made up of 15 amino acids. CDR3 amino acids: CASSSGTGGGNEQFF.

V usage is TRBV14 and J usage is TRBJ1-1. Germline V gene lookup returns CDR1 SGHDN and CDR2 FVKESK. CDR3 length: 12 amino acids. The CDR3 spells CASSAQETEAFF. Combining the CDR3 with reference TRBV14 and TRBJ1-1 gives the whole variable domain EAGVTQFPSHSVIEKGQTVTLRCDPISGHDNLYWYRRVMGKEIKFLLHFVKESKQDESGMPNNRFLAERTGGTYSTLKVQPAELEDSGVYFCASSAQETEAFFGQGTRLTVV.

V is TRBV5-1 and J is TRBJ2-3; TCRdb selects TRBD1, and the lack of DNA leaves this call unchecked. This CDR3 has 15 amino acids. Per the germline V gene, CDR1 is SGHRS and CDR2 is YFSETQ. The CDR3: CASSLSPRITDTQYF. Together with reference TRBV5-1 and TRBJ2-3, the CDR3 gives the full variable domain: KAGVTQTPRYLIKTRGQQVTLSCSPISGHRSVSWYQQTPGQGLQFLFEYFSETQRNKGNFPGRFSGRQFSNSRSEMNVSTLELGDSALYLCASSLSPRITDTQYFGPGTRLTVL.

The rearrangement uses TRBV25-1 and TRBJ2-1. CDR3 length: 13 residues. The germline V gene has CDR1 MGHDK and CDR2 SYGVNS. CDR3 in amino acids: CASSQNTYNEQFF.

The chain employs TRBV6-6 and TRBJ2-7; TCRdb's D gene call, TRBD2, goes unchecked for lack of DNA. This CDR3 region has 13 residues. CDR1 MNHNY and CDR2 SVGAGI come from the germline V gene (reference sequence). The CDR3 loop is CASSYLGSGEQYF.

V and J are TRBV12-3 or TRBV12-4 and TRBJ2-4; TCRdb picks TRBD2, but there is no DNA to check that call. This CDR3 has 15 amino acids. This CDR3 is CASSLSGPAKNIQYF.

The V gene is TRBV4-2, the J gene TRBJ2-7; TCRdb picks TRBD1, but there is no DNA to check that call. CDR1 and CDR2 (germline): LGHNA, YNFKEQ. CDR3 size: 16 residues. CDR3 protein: CASSPSAEGGGYEQYF.

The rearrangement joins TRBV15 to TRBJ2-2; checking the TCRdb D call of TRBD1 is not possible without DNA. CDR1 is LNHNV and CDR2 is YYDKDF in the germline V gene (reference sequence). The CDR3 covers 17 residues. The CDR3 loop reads CATSRDGGQGLAGELFF. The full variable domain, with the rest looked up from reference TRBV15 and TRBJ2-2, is DAMVIQNPRYQVTQFGKPVTLSCSQTLNHNVMYWYQQKSSQAPKLLFHYYDKDFNNEADTPDNFQSRRPNTSFCFLDIRSPGLGDTAMYLCATSRDGGQGLAGELFFGEGSRLTVL.